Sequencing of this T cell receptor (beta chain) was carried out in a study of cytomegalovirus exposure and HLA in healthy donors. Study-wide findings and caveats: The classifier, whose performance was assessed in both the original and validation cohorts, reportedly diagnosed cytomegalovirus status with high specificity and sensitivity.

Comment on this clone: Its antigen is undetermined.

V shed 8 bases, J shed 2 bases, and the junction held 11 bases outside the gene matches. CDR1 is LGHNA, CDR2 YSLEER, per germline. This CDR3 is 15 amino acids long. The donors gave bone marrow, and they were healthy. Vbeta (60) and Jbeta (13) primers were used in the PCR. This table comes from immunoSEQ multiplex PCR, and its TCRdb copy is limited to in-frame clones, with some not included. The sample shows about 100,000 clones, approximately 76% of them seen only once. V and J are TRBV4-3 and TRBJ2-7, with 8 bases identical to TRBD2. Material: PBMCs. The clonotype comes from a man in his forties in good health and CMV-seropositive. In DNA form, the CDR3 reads TGCGCCAGCTCATACCGATCGGGGGGGGCCTACGAGCAGTACTTC. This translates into CASSYRSGGAYEQYF.